A single T cell receptor beta chain is shown here with its context. The sample originates from a study of technical replicates of blood from a handful of donors. Using immunoSEQ multiplex PCR, the repertoire was profiled, and TCRdb retains in-frame clones only, with some absent. The data show 40,000 to 55,000 clones, approximately 95% seen once. This sequence originates from a human donor in good health. Sequencing used T cells isolated from PBMCs.

The CDR3 reads CASSGRTGISDEQYF. DNA for the CDR3: TGTGCCAGCAGCGGAAGGACAGGGATAAGTGACGAGCAGTACTTC. The genes are TRBV7-2 and TRBJ2-7, with TRBD1 matching over 8 bases. The CDR3 is 15 residues long. The V gene's germline CDR1 is SGHTA and CDR2 FQGNSA. With 5 bases clipped from V and 5 bases from J, the junction kept 11 bases outside the gene matches.